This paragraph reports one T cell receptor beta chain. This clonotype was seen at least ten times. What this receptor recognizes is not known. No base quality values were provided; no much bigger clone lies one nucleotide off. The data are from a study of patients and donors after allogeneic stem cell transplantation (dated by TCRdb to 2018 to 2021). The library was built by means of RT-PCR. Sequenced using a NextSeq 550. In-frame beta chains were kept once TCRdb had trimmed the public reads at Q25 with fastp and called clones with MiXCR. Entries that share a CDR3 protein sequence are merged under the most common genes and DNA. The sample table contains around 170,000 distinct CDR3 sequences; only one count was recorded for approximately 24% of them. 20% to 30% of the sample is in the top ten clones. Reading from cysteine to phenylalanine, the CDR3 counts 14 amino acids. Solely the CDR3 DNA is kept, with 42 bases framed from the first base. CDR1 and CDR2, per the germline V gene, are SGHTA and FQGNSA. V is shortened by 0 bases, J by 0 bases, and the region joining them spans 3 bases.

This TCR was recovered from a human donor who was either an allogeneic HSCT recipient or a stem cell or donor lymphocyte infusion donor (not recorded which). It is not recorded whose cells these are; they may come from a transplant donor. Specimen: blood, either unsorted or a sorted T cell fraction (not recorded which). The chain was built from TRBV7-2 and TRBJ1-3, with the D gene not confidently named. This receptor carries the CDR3 CASSLADSGNTIYF. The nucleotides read TGTGCCAGCAGCTTAGCCGACTCTGGAAACACCATATATTTT.